A single sample is the source of the 31 T cell receptor beta chains below, sequenced in a study of cytomegalovirus exposure and HLA in healthy donors. 13 Jbeta primers and 60 Vbeta primers were used for the PCR. Profiled with immunoSEQ multiplex PCR; TCRdb holds only in-frame clones, not every one. The repertoire has more than 85,000 clones, more than 60% of them found once; the top ten carry roughly 5.6%. Sequenced material: PBMCs. Source of these receptors: a man aged 25-45 years in good health and CMV-seropositive.

This clone was detected a few times. This rearrangement joins TRBV6-6 to TRBJ2-7; D gene uncertain. Germline V gene sequence: CDR1 MNHNY, CDR2 SVGAGI (reference sequence). The CDR3 contains 15 residues. V lost 0 bases and J 2 bases, leaving 11 bases between the germline ends. CDR3 bases: TGTGCCAGCAGTTACTCGAAGGAGCCCACCTACGAGCAGTACTTC. The encoded protein is CASSYSKEPTYEQYF.

The chain is built from TRBV7-3 and TRBJ2-3, with D possibly being TRBD2 (6 bases). The CDR3 consists of 15 residues. Looked up from germline, CDR1 is SGHTA and CDR2 is FQGTGA. V was shortened by 5 bases and J by 3 bases, with 15 bases between the two germline ends. CDR3 in DNA: TGTGCCAGCAGCAAGGTTGGGGGGTCTACAGATACGCAGTATTTT. Amino acids: CASSKVGGSTDTQYF.

The rearrangement links TRBV5-6 to TRBJ1-5, with no clear D. V lost 5 bases and J lost 4, with 13 bases in between. Germline loops: CDR1 SGHDT, CDR2 YYEEEE. The CDR3 sequence is 14 residues long. The CDR3 coding sequence is TGTGCCAGCAGTCACGGAGAGGGAAATCAGCCCCAGCATTTT. This codes for CASSHGEGNQPQHF.

The chain uses TRBV15 and TRBJ1-2, with TRBD1 matching 10 bases. The V segment lost 3 bases and the J segment 7 bases; nucleotides outside the gene matches: 8. CDR3 length: 15 residues. CDR1 is LNHNV, CDR2 YYDKDF, per germline (reference sequence). The chain's CDR3 is CATSSDRDRGFGYTF. Here the CDR3 DNA reads TGTGCCACCAGCAGTGATCGGGACAGGGGTTTTGGCTACACCTTC.

This clone was observed once. The chain links TRBV25-1 to TRBJ2-7; TRBD1 matches at 8 bases. The CDR3 extends over 13 amino acids. Germline V gene lookup returns CDR1 MGHDK and CDR2 SYGVNS. With 1 base clipped from V and 13 bases from J, the junction kept 9 bases outside the gene matches. The CDR3 is CASSESAAGGRYF. The DNA of the CDR3 is TGTGCCAGCAGTGAATCGGCCGCAGGGGGCCGATACTTC.

V is TRBV5-1 and J is TRBJ1-1, with TRBD1 identical over 7 bases. This CDR3 comprises 14 residues. The J segment lost 8 bases and the V segment lost 5 bases, leaving 12 bases of the junction unmatched. Germline loops: CDR1 SGHRS, CDR2 YFSETQ. The CDR3 DNA reads TGCGCCAGCAGAAGCTTGAAGACAGGGACGGAAGCTTTCTTT. As protein: CASRSLKTGTEAFF.

The chain is built from TRBV4-3 and TRBJ1-1; D remains unclear. The CDR3 has 13 residues. CDR1 LGHNA and CDR2 YSLEER come from the germline V gene. The V end lost 3 bases, the J end lost 2 bases, and 7 bases lay between the germline ends. The CDR3, as DNA: TGCGCCAGCAGCCAGAGAGTTAACACTGAAGCTTTCTTT. Amino acid sequence: CASSQRVNTEAFF.

The chain recombines TRBV15 with TRBJ2-7, with 7 bases lining up with TRBD1. The CDR3 sequence is 15 residues long. V lost 4 bases, J lost 0 bases, and 6 bases stayed unmatched. CDR1 is LNHNV, CDR2 YYDKDF, per germline (reference sequence). CDR3: CATSTDRLSSYEQYF. Written as DNA, the CDR3 is TGTGCCACCAGCACGGACAGGTTAAGCTCCTACGAGCAGTACTTC.

The chain has TRBV2 and TRBJ2-4; 13 nucleotides match TRBD2. The V and J ends lost 4 bases and 6 bases, in that order; junction bases with no gene match: 6. Germline CDR1 reads SNHLY; CDR2 reads FYNNEI. There are 16 residues in the CDR3. DNA for the CDR3: TGTGCCAGCAGTGCTACTAGCGGGGGGGCGATAAACATTCAGTACTTC. Protein product: CASSATSGGAINIQYF.

The rearrangement links TRBV27 to TRBJ2-7; 8 bases align to TRBD1. Germline CDR1 is MNHEY and CDR2 is SMNVEV (reference sequence). Trimming cost V 6 bases and J 1 base; bases outside gene matches: 5. The CDR3 is 14 amino acids. As DNA, the CDR3 is TGTGCCAGCAGGACAGGGGTACCGTCCTACGAGCAGTACTTC. This sequence encodes CASRTGVPSYEQYF.

The rearrangement links TRBV6-1 to TRBJ2-7; 8 bases are shared with TRBD2. V lost 2 bases, J lost 3 bases, and 18 bases stayed unmatched. The CDR3 consists of 19 residues. CDR1 is MNHNS, CDR2 SASEGT, per germline. The CDR3 region has the DNA TGTGCCAGCAGTGAAAAGGGGGGTATCGGGGGGGGAGCCCACTACGAGCAGTACTTC. Protein product: CASSEKGGIGGGAHYEQYF.

A single count supports this clone. The rearrangement links TRBV11-2 to TRBJ1-1; D may be TRBD1 (6 bases). V lost 3 bases, J lost 3 bases, and 8 bases lay in between. The V gene's germline CDR1 is SGHAT and CDR2 FQNNGV. CDR3 size: 13 residues. The CDR3 DNA follows: TGTGCCAGCAGCTTCGGACAGTACACTGAAGCTTTCTTT. Its protein is CASSFGQYTEAFF.

This clone turned up a few times. In DNA form, the CDR3 reads TGTGCCAGCAGCCGGGGACAGGGTAATGAAAAACTGTTTTTT. Amino acids: CASSRGQGNEKLFF. The genes are TRBV5-8 and TRBJ1-4; 9 positions agree with TRBD1. Germline V gene lookup returns CDR1 SGHTS and CDR2 YDEGEE. CDR3 size: 14 residues. Trimming took 4 bases from V and 4 from J; bases not matched to a gene: 2.

The gene calls are TRBV7-9 and TRBJ2-5; 9 bases map to TRBD1. The V and J ends lost 1 base and 2 bases, in that order; junction bases with no gene match: 2. Germline-derived CDR1 and CDR2 are SEHNR and FQNEAQ (reference sequence). The CDR3 spans 15 residues. CDR3 region: CASSLGDRVQETQYF. The CDR3, as DNA: TGTGCCAGCAGCTTAGGGGACAGGGTTCAAGAGACCCAGTACTTC.

The CDR3 is CASSEFSTGELFF. The CDR3 DNA reads TGTGCCAGCAGTGAATTCTCCACCGGGGAGCTGTTTTTT. The rearrangement uses TRBV2 and TRBJ2-2, with no clear D. V lost 2 bases and J lost 4, with 5 bases in between. Germline CDR1 reads SNHLY; CDR2 reads FYNNEI. CDR3 length equals 13 residues.

In this sample, this clone turned up a few times. The CDR3 is CASSLGYSDYQNIQYF. The DNA of the CDR3 is TGTGCCAGCAGCTTAGGCTACAGCGACTACCAAAACATTCAGTACTTC. The rearrangement uses TRBV7-2 and TRBJ2-4; possibly TRBD2 for D (5 bases). This CDR3 has 16 amino acids. Looked up from germline, CDR1 is SGHTA and CDR2 is FQGNSA. The V gene lost 1 base and the J gene lost 5 bases, with 15 bases spanning the gap.

V and J are TRBV10-1 and TRBJ1-2; TRBD1 agrees at 9 bases. Germline lookup yields CDR1 WNHNN and CDR2 SYGVQD (reference sequence). This CDR3 comprises 14 residues. V lost 3 bases and J lost 4; bases outside the gene matches: 3. The CDR3 region has the DNA TGCGCCAGCAGTGAAGGGACAGGGACCTATGGCTACACCTTC. This translates into CASSEGTGTYGYTF.

The V call is TRBV7-9, the J call TRBJ2-7, with TRBD1 identical over 7 bases. The junction had 9 bases not matched to a gene; V was cut back by 3 bases and J by 4 bases. This CDR3 spans 15 amino acids. Germline V gives CDR1 SEHNR, CDR2 FQNEAQ (reference sequence). The CDR3 sequence: CASSFDGQVWYEQYF. The CDR3, as DNA: TGTGCCAGCAGCTTCGACGGACAGGTCTGGTACGAGCAGTACTTC.

The rearrangement links TRBV28 to TRBJ2-7, with TRBD1 matching over 8 bases. The CDR3 spans 13 residues. The junction had 5 bases not matched to a gene; V was cut back by 6 bases and J by 4 bases. Per the germline V gene, CDR1 is MDHEN and CDR2 is SYDVKM. The CDR3 loop is CASRSGGRYEQYF. The CDR3, as DNA: TGTGCCAGCAGATCAGGGGGCAGGTACGAGCAGTACTTC.

The chain combines TRBV2 with TRBJ1-1; D is uncertain. The CDR3 contains 13 residues. Germline loops: CDR1 SNHLY, CDR2 FYNNEI. V was cut by 2 bases and J by 1 base, with 5 bases left in between. The CDR3 here is CASSEQENTEAFF. Written as DNA, the CDR3 is TGTGCCAGCAGTGAACAGGAGAACACTGAAGCTTTCTTT.

The rearrangement joins TRBV10-2 to TRBJ1-4; D might be TRBD1 (5 bases). The V end lost 6 bases, the J end lost 7 bases, and 12 bases lay between the germline ends. CDR1 and CDR2 (germline): WSHSY, SAAADI. The CDR3 totals 13 residues. The CDR3 loop is CASRGLLSEKLFF. In DNA, the CDR3 is TGCGCCAGCAGGGGGCTGTTGAGTGAAAAACTGTTTTTT.

The CDR3 bases are TGTGCCAGCAGACACTCTCGGGACAGGTACACCGGGGAGCTGTTTTTT. Translated: CASRHSRDRYTGELFF. This sequence joins TRBV5-5 and TRBJ2-2; TRBD1 aligns across 8 bases. The CDR3 spans 16 residues. Germline V gene lookup returns CDR1 SGHKS and CDR2 YYEKEE (reference sequence). Trimming cost V 5 bases and J 3 bases; bases outside gene matches: 9.

This sequence joins TRBV25-1 and TRBJ2-1; D gene unclear. CDR3 size: 14 residues. The germline V and J ends were trimmed by 5 bases and 0 bases, with 8 bases remaining between them. The germline CDR1 and CDR2 sequences are MGHDK and SYGVNS. For the CDR3, the DNA is TGTGCCAGCAGTTCGGCAGGCTCCTACAATGAGCAGTTCTTC. Translating gives CASSSAGSYNEQFF. The entire variable domain, with the rest obtained from reference TRBV25-1 and TRBJ2-1, is as follows: EADIYQTPRYLVIGTGKKITLECSQTMGHDKMYWYQQDPGMELHLIHYSYGVNSTEKGDLSSESTVSRIRTEHFPLTLESARPSHTSQYLCASSSAGSYNEQFFGPGTRLTVL.

This chain uses TRBV10-3 with TRBJ2-3; the match to TRBD2 covers 10 bases. The J segment lost 1 base and the V segment lost 0 bases, leaving 4 bases of the junction unmatched. The CDR3 totals 17 residues. Germline assignment: CDR1 ENHRY and CDR2 SYGVKD. The CDR3 nucleotides are TGTGCCATCAGTGAGTCAGACAGCGGGGGGGGCACAGATACGCAGTATTTT. Its protein is CAISESDSGGGTDTQYF.

The rearrangement uses TRBV7-2 and TRBJ1-2; D not certain. The V and J ends lost 6 bases and 3 bases respectively, with 23 bases between them. This CDR3 contains 17 residues. Germline values: CDR1 SGHTA, CDR2 FQGNSA. The CDR3 reads CASSYGVASWGDYGYTF. CDR3 nucleotide sequence: TGTGCCAGCAGTTACGGAGTGGCTAGTTGGGGAGACTATGGCTACACCTTC.

This chain joins TRBV7-8 and TRBJ1-6; 11 bases fit TRBD1. J was trimmed by 10 bases and V by 3 bases; bases with no gene match: 2. Looked up from germline, CDR1 is SGHVS and CDR2 is FQNEAQ. The CDR3 loop spans 14 amino acids. The CDR3 nucleotides are TGTGCCAGCAGCTTCGGGACAGGGGGATCACCCCTCCACTTT. Its translation is CASSFGTGGSPLHF. Together with reference TRBV7-8 and TRBJ1-6, the CDR3 gives the full variable domain: GAGVSQSPRYKVAKRGQDVALRCDPISGHVSLFWYQQALGQGPEFLTYFQNEAQLDKSGLPSDRFFAERPEGSVSTLKIQRTQQEDSAVYLCASSFGTGGSPLHFGNGTRLTVT.

The rearrangement uses TRBV5-1 and TRBJ2-3, with TRBD2 matching over 12 bases. V trimming: 4 bases; J trimming: 3 bases; junction bases outside the gene matches: 9. In germline, CDR1 is SGHRS, CDR2 YFSETQ. There are 17 residues in the CDR3. The CDR3 reads CASSGGASGGETDTQYF. The CDR3 DNA is TGCGCCAGCAGCGGTGGTGCTAGCGGGGGGGAGACAGATACGCAGTATTTT.

The V gene is TRBV25-1, the J gene TRBJ1-3, with 8 bases lining up with TRBD1. J lost 0 bases, V lost 10 bases, and 2 bases had no gene match. Germline V lookup: CDR1 MGHDK, CDR2 SYGVNS. This CDR3 has 13 amino acids. DNA of the CDR3: TGTGCCACCCAGGGGGCCTCTGGAAACACCATATATTTT. Encoded protein: CATQGASGNTIYF.

This chain links TRBV25-1 with TRBJ2-5; possible D gene TRBD2, 6 bases. Trimming cost V 6 bases and J 2 bases, with 13 bases left between them. The CDR3 is 14 amino acids. Per the germline V gene, CDR1 is MGHDK and CDR2 is SYGVNS. The CDR3 spells CASREGGGQETQYF. The CDR3 DNA is TGTGCCAGCAGGGAAGGTGGAGGGCAAGAGACCCAGTACTTC.

The CDR3 sequence: CASGLYTTYEQYF. Written as DNA, the CDR3 is TGTGCTAGTGGTTTGTACACTACCTACGAGCAGTACTTC. The chain employs TRBV12-5 and TRBJ2-7; D gene ambiguous. CDR1 is LGHNT and CDR2 is FRNRAP in the germline V gene. V was pared by 2 bases and J by 2 bases, with 7 bases between. CDR3 length: 13 amino acids.

V and J are TRBV19 and TRBJ1-1, with TRBD1 matching 7 bases. Germline V gene sequence: CDR1 LNHDA, CDR2 SQIVND (reference sequence). Trimming cost V 3 bases and J 0 bases; bases outside gene matches: 10. The CDR3 totals 17 residues. CDR3 sequence (DNA): TGTGCCAGTAGTATCTGGCTCAGCGACAGGGTGAACACTGAAGCTTTCTTT. Amino acid sequence: CASSIWLSDRVNTEAFF. The whole variable domain, remainder taken from reference TRBV19 and TRBJ1-1, is DGGITQSPKYLFRKEGQNVTLSCEQNLNHDAMYWYRQDPGQGLRLIYYSQIVNDFQKGDIAEGYSVSREKKESFPLTVTSAQKNPTAFYLCASSIWLSDRVNTEAFFGQGTRLTVV.